The 3 T cell receptor beta chains in this list originate from one sample, sequenced in a study of CD8 T cells in ankylosing spondylitis. TCRdb used MiXCR to reprocess the 5' RACE reads, holding one entry per CDR3 protein. Here the sample spans 30,000 to 45,000 distinct CDR3 sequences, 13% being singletons. Sequencing was performed on synovial fluid, either unsorted or a sorted T cell fraction (not recorded which). The receptors stem from a male donor with ankylosing spondylitis.

J is TRBJ2-7 and V is TRBV6-5; 8 nucleotides line up with TRBD1. Germline V CDR1 and CDR2: MNHEY, SVGAGI. Trimming cost V 2 bases and J 7 bases; bases outside gene matches: 10. There are 15 residues in the CDR3. The CDR3 is CASSYARTGQSEQYF. CDR3 sequence (DNA): TGTGCCAGCAGTTACGCGAGGACAGGGCAGAGTGAGCAGTACTTC.

CDR3 loop: CASSYDVSYNEQFF. As DNA, the CDR3 is TGTGCCAGCAGTTATGATGTCTCCTACAATGAGCAGTTCTTC. This rearrangement joins TRBV6-5 to TRBJ2-1, with D uncertain. CDR1 and CDR2 from the germline V gene are MNHEY and SVGAGI. The ends were cut back, 3 bases at V and 0 bases at J, with 6 bases in the middle. The CDR3 loop spans 14 amino acids.

V gene TRBV5-1 combines with J gene TRBJ2-7; maybe TRBD2 (6 bases). Looked up from germline, CDR1 is SGHRS and CDR2 is YFSETQ. This CDR3 contains 15 residues. V was pared by 3 bases and J by 3 bases, with 16 bases between. CDR3 DNA: TGCGCCAGCAGCTCTATTCGACGGGGGAGCTACGAGCAGTACTTC. It is translated as CASSSIRRGSYEQYF.